This T cell receptor beta chain was profiled in a study of CD8 T cells in Susac syndrome (dated by TCRdb to the late 2010s). For the study in its entirety: The study used repertoire sequencing to test whether antigen drove CD8+ T cell activation and differentiation in Susac syndrome. Study-wide findings and limitations: The TCR sequencing and HLA analysis was acknowledged to have included a relatively small number of individuals.

As encoded in the germline V gene, CDR1 is KGHSH while CDR2 is LQKENI. From cysteine to phenylalanine, the CDR3 is 15 amino acids long. The CDR3 DNA has 45 bases and is translated from base 1. Trimming takes 6 bases from V and 0 bases from J, and the germline ends sit 12 bases apart. With regard to this clonotype: Its recognized antigen is unknown. No quality values exist for individual bases; no much larger clone is one base distant.

Peripheral blood CD8+ and CD4+ T cells from healthy donors, Susac syndrome patients and multiple sclerosis patients were profiled using high-throughput TCR beta sequencing. Healthy donors were included as age- and sex-matched controls. Bulk CD8+ and CD4+ T cells were purified by magnetic negative isolation, whereas CD8+ TEMRA cells were enriched by FACS. Blood was collected in EDTA tubes and processed within 24 hours, with PBMCs isolated through density gradient centrifugation. PBMCs intended for TCR sequencing were frozen in liquid nitrogen and were later thawed in a 37 degrees C water bath. The sorted or isolated CD4+, CD8+ and CD8+ TEMRA cells reached a purity of at least 90%. RNA was extracted using the RNeasy kit, and roughly 0.5 to 1 microgram was reverse transcribed with random hexamers. The immunoSEQ multiplex PCR assay, covering 54 Vbeta and 13 Jbeta segments, was used to amplify TCR beta CDR3 regions. Bias from PCR amplification was corrected by using a synthetic template baseline for primer optimization and for computational correction. In the source study's methods: Reads were annotated to V, D and J genes per IMGT and analyzed with immunoSEQ Analyzer, keeping only productive sequences. Clonality was computed as one minus Shannon entropy normalized by log2 of the number of productive unique sequences. For each patient and control, public and private clones were evaluated among the 100 most prevalent clones. A clone was defined as Susac-specific if it was absent from the healthy and MS cohorts, from over 1,000 published viral clones and from other ImmuneACCESS disease sequences. TCRdb reprocessed the public reads (quality trimming at Q25 with fastp, clone calling with MiXCR) and kept in-frame beta chains. Every distinct CDR3 protein forms one entry, paired with its most common genes and DNA. The V and J calls and clone size are TCRdb's, not the authors'. The sample contains 140,000 or so distinct CDR3 sequences, 94% of them found a single time. The ten largest clones take up 0.075% to 0.1% of the sample.

Sequencing was performed on CD4+ T cells from PBMCs. The sequence was obtained from a human donor in good health. Here the chain combines TRBV18 and TRBJ1-5; the D gene cannot be named for sure. The bases read TGTGCCAGCTCCTTATCGGGTAATAGCAATCAGCCCCAGCATTTT. This translates into CASSLSGNSNQPQHF.